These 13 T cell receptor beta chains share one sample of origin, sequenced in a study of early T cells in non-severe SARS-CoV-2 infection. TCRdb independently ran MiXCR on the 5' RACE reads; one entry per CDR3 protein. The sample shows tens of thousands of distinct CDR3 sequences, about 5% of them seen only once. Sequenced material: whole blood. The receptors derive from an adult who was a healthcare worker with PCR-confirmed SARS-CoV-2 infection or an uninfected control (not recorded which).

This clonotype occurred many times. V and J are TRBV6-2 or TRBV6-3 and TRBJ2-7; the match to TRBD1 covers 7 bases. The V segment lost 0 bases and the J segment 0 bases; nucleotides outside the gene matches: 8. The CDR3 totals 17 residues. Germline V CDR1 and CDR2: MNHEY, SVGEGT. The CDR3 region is CASSYSIGQDASYEQYF. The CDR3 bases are TGTGCCAGCAGTTACTCGATTGGACAGGACGCCTCCTACGAGCAGTACTTC.

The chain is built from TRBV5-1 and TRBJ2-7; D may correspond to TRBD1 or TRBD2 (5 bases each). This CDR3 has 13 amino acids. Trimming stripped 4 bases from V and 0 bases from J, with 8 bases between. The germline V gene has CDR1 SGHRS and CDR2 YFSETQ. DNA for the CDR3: TGCGCCAGCAGCCGAGGGGACTCCTACGAGCAGTACTTC. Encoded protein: CASSRGDSYEQYF.

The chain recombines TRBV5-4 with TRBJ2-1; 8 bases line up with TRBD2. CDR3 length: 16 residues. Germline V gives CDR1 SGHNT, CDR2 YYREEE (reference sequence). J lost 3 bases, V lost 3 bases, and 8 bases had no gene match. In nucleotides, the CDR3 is TGTGCCAGCAGCTGGAATAGCGGGAAGCTCTACAATGAGCAGTTCTTC. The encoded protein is CASSWNSGKLYNEQFF.

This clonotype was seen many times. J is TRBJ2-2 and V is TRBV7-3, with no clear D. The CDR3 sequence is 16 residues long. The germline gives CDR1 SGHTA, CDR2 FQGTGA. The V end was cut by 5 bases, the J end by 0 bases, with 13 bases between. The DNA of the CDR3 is TGTGCCAGCAGCCAACGACGGCCCTCGAACACCGGGGAGCTGTTTTTT. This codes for CASSQRRPSNTGELFF.

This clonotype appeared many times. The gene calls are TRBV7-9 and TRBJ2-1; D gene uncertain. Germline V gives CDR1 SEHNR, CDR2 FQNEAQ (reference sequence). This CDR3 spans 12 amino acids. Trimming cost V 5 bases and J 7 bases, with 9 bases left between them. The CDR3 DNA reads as TGTGCCAGCAGCCCGTTCGGGAATGAGCAGTTCTTC. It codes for CASSPFGNEQFF.

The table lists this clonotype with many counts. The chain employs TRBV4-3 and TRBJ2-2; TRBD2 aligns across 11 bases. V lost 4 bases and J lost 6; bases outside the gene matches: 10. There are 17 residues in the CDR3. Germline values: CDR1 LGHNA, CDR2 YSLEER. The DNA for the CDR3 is TGCGCCAGCAGCCGAGGGGCTAGCGGGGGGCGGGCCGGGGAGCTGTTTTTT. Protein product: CASSRGASGGRAGELFF.

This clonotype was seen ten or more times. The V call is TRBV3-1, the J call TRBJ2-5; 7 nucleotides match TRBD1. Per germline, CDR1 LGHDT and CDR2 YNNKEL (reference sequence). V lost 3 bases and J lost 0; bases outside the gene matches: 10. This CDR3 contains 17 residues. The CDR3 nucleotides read TGTGCCAGCAGCCAGACGCCGGGACAGCGTAACCAAGAGACCCAGTACTTC. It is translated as CASSQTPGQRNQETQYF.

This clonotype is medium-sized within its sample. CDR3 DNA sequence: TGTGCCAGCAGCCAAGATTCGTGGATGCGAGAAGACACTGAAGCTTTCTTT. This sequence encodes CASSQDSWMREDTEAFF. This sequence joins TRBV3-1 and TRBJ1-1; the D is unclear. CDR1 is LGHDT and CDR2 is YNNKEL in the germline V gene (reference sequence). CDR3 length equals 17 residues. Trimming left V 0 bases short and J 3 bases short, with 17 bases between.

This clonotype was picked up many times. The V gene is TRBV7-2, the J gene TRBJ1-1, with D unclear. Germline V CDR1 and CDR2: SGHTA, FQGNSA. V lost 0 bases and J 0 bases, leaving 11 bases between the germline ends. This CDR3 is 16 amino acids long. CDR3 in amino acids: CASSLALAVVNTEAFF. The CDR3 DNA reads TGTGCCAGCAGCTTAGCGCTCGCAGTTGTGAACACTGAAGCTTTCTTT. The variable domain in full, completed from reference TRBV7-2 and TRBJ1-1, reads GAGVSQSPSNKVTEKGKDVELRCDPISGHTALYWYRQSLGQGLEFLIYFQGNSAPDKSGLPSDRFSAERTGGSVSTLTIQRTQQEDSAVYLCASSLALAVVNTEAFFGQGTRLTVV.

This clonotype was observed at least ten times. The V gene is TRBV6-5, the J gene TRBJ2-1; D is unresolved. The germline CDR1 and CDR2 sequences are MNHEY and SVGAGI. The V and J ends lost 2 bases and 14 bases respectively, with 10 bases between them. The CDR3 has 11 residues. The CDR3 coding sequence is TGTGCCAGCAGTTACCCACCCCGGGAGTTCTTC. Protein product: CASSYPPREFF.

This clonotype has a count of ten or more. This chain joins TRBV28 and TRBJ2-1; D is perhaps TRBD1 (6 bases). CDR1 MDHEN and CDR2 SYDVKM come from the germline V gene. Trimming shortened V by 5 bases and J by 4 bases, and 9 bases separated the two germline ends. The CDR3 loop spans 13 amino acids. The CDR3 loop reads CASSRGQYNEQFF. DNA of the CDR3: TGTGCCAGCAGTCGGGGACAATACAATGAGCAGTTCTTC.

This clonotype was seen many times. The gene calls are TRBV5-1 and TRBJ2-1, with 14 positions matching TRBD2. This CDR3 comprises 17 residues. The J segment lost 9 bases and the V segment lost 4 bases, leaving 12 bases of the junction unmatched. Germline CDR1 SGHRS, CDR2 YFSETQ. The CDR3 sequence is CASSLLPGTSGSGEQFF. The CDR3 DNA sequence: TGCGCCAGCAGCCTGTTACCCGGGACTAGCGGGAGTGGTGAGCAGTTCTTC.

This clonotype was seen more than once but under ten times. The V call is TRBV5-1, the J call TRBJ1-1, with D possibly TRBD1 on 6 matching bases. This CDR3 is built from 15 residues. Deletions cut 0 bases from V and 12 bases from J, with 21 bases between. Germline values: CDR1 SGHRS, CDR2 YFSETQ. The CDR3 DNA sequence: TGCGCCAGCAGCTTGGCCGTGGGGGGCGCTTATTCAACTTTCTTT. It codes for CASSLAVGGAYSTFF. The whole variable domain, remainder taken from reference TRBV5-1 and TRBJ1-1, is KAGVTQTPRYLIKTRGQQVTLSCSPISGHRSVSWYQQTPGQGLQFLFEYFSETQRNKGNFPGRFSGRQFSNSRSEMNVSTLELGDSALYLCASSLAVGGAYSTFFGQGTRLTVV.